Below, 19 T cell receptor beta chains from the same sample are listed, as sequenced in a study of breast tumors, draining lymph nodes, adjacent tissues. Breast cancer patients provided tissue from their axillary draining lymph nodes. TCRdb re-analysed the multiplex PCR reads in MiXCR, keeping a single row per CDR3 protein. The sample lists more than 100,000 distinct CDR3 sequences, about 20% occurring once. Sequenced: axillary lymph node tissue. These receptors were collected from a female donor with breast cancer. Some clones in this sample may be carry-over from other donors' samples.

Worth noting for this clonotype: The junction departs from the called germline gene at one end, perhaps through a read error. The chain recombines TRBV6-5 with TRBJ2-7, with 8 bases aligning to TRBD1. The germline V gene encodes CDR1 MNHEY and CDR2 SVGAGI. The CDR3 covers 18 residues. The CDR3 sequence is CASSYSGSLGTGTYEQHF. In nucleotides, the CDR3 is TGTGCCAGCAGTTACTCGGGGTCTCTTGGGACAGGCACCTACGAGCAGCACTTC.

Notes on this clonotype: This may arise from a read error, as a much more abundant clone is one base away. The rearrangement uses TRBV3-1 and TRBJ2-3; TRBD2 agrees at 7 bases. This CDR3 is built from 15 residues. Germline CDR1 and CDR2: LGHDT and YNNKEL (reference sequence). The CDR3: CAGSRRLAGTDTQYF. The CDR3 nucleotides are TGTGCCGGCAGCCGAAGACTAGCAGGCACAGATACGCAGTATTTT.

A note on this clonotype: Possible read error: a much larger clone is one base away. The V and J genes are TRBV19 and TRBJ2-1; D could derive from TRBD1 or TRBD2 (6 bases each). CDR3 size: 16 residues. The V gene lost 6 bases and the J gene lost 7 bases, with 22 bases spanning the gap. CDR1 LNHDA and CDR2 SQIVND come from the germline V gene (reference sequence). This CDR3 is CASSGWRAGDPNEQFF. In nucleotides, the CDR3 is TGTGCCAGTAGCGGGTGGAGGGCAGGGGACCCAAATGAGCAGTTCTTC.

The chain employs TRBV19 and TRBJ1-2; 7 bases agree with TRBD1. The V segment lost 8 bases and the J segment 1 base; nucleotides outside the gene matches: 10. From germline, CDR1 is LNHDA and CDR2 SQIVND (reference sequence). CDR3 size: 15 residues. The DNA of the CDR3 is TGTGCCAGTGGCTCCGGGACAGTACTTAACTATGGCTACACCTTC. Amino acids: CASGSGTVLNYGYTF.

This clonotype was counted at least ten times. The genes are TRBV29-1 and TRBJ2-7, with 9 positions matching TRBD1. The germline V gene encodes CDR1 SQVTM and CDR2 ANQGSEA. This CDR3 spans 14 amino acids. V lost 3 bases to trimming and J lost 5 bases; unmatched junction nucleotides: 8. Here the CDR3 DNA reads TGCAGCGTTGACTTTGGGACAGGGTTCGACGAGCAGTACTTC. This gives the protein CSVDFGTGFDEQYF.

There are many counts of this clonotype. V is TRBV12-3 or TRBV12-4 and J is TRBJ2-3, with 9 bases matching TRBD2. The CDR3 runs 17 residues. The ends lost 3 bases at V and 0 bases at J; junction bases unmatched: 7. The CDR3 DNA reads as TGTGCCAGCAGTTTCTTAGCGGGGGATATTAGCACAGATACGCAGTATTTT. Translating it yields CASSFLAGDISTDTQYF.

This clonotype was seen at least ten times. The chain is built from TRBV27 and TRBJ2-1; TRBD1 aligns across 8 bases. The V gene's germline CDR1 is MNHEY and CDR2 SMNVEV (reference sequence). The ends lost 5 bases at V and 9 bases at J; junction bases unmatched: 15. This CDR3 contains 16 residues. CDR3 region: CASSQGAQRRRGEQFF. As DNA, the CDR3 is TGTGCCAGCAGTCAGGGGGCTCAACGGAGGCGAGGTGAGCAGTTCTTC.

The chain combines TRBV6-2 or TRBV6-3 with TRBJ1-3; no definite D call. CDR3 length: 15 amino acids. V lost 8 bases, J lost 3 bases, and 17 bases lay in between. The V gene's germline CDR1 is MNHEY and CDR2 SVGEGT. The CDR3 region is CASRPRKGDGNTIYF. The CDR3 coding sequence is TGTGCCAGCCGTCCCCGGAAGGGTGATGGAAACACCATATATTTT.

In regard to this clonotype: Given a much more abundant clone one base away, this may be a read error. J is TRBJ2-5 and V is TRBV7-9, with D hard to call. Germline CDR1 reads SEHNR; CDR2 reads FQNEAQ (reference sequence). This CDR3 is 15 amino acids long. Written as DNA, the CDR3 is TGTGCCAGCAGCTTAGCGTCCCAGTTCCAAGAGACCCGGTACTTC. Its translation: CASSLASQFQETRYF.

This clonotype was seen at least ten times. This chain joins TRBV6-5 and TRBJ1-6; D is possibly TRBD1 (6 bases). This CDR3 is 15 amino acids long. CDR1 and CDR2 (germline): MNHEY, SVGAGI. With 4 bases removed from V and 6 bases from J, the gap between germline ends came to 13 bases. The CDR3 nucleotides read TGTGCCAGCAGTTTTCAGGACAGAAGTAATTCACCCCTCCACTTT. It is translated as CASSFQDRSNSPLHF.

This clonotype was seen more than once but under ten times. A much more abundant neighbour one base away suggests this may be a read error. The chain couples TRBV6-2 or TRBV6-3 to TRBJ2-7; D is possibly TRBD1 (6 bases). CDR1 is MNHEY, CDR2 SVGEGT, per germline. The length of the CDR3 is 18 residues. V was cut by 2 bases and J by 3 bases, with 23 bases left in between. In DNA form, the CDR3 reads TGTGCCAGCAGTTACACGAAGAATTCGGACAGTGAAATCTACGAGCAGTACTTC. It specifies CASSYTKNSDSEIYEQYF.

This clonotype was detected only a few times. A much bigger clone sits one base away, suggesting this may be a read error. The J gene is TRBJ2-7, the V gene TRBV20-1; perhaps TRBD1 as D (6 bases). V gave up 1 base and J gave up 2 bases, with 15 bases separating them. In germline, CDR1 is DFQATT, CDR2 SNEGSKA (reference sequence). This CDR3 is built from 15 residues. This chain's CDR3 is CSARGLSAGAYEQYF. CDR3 DNA: TGCAGTGCTAGAGGTCTGTCGGCAGGGGCCTACGAGCAGTACTTC.

This clonotype appeared many times. The chain links TRBV12-3 or TRBV12-4 to TRBJ2-5; possibly TRBD1 for D (6 bases). The CDR3 extends over 13 amino acids. V lost 3 bases and J 2 bases, leaving 7 bases between the germline ends. The CDR3 here is CASSFDRQETQYF. The DNA for the CDR3 is TGTGCCAGCAGTTTCGACAGGCAAGAGACCCAGTACTTC.

This chain joins TRBV6-2 or TRBV6-3 and TRBJ2-3; TRBD1 matches 7 bases. The V gene's germline CDR1 is MNHEY and CDR2 SVGEGT. Trimming removed 5 bases from V and 5 bases from J; junction bases left unmatched: 16. The CDR3 extends over 17 amino acids. CDR3 nucleotide sequence: TGTGCCAGCAGTCCACGGATAGGGGGCGTGAGTGGAGATACGCAGTATTTT. Its protein is CASSPRIGGVSGDTQYF.

This clonotype has a count of ten or more. This chain links TRBV6-6 with TRBJ2-1; 12 nucleotides match TRBD2. CDR1 and CDR2 (germline): MNHNY, SVGAGI (reference sequence). With 7 bases clipped from V and 6 bases from J, the junction kept 7 bases outside the gene matches. The CDR3 is 15 residues long. The CDR3 DNA reads as TGTGCCAGCAATATTGGACTAGCGGGACGCAATGAGCAGTTCTTC. It specifies CASNIGLAGRNEQFF.

This clonotype was recorded many times. The chain combines TRBV20-1 with TRBJ2-5; 8 positions agree with TRBD1. The ends lost 3 bases at V and 5 bases at J; junction bases unmatched: 5. Germline CDR1 and CDR2: DFQATT and SNEGSKA (reference sequence). The CDR3 covers 13 residues. The CDR3 reads CSARPDRVETQYF. The DNA of the CDR3 is TGCAGTGCTAGGCCGGACAGGGTTGAGACCCAGTACTTC.

The sample holds many counts of this clonotype. CDR3 loop: CASRKPGTENYGYTF. Written as DNA, the CDR3 is TGTGCCAGCAGAAAACCCGGGACAGAGAACTATGGCTACACCTTC. The genes are TRBV6-1 and TRBJ1-2, with 7 bases identical to TRBD1. This CDR3 is built from 15 residues. V lost 6 bases, J lost 2 bases, and 9 bases stayed unmatched. Germline V gene sequence: CDR1 MNHNS, CDR2 SASEGT.

The sample holds many counts of this clonotype. The chain couples TRBV12-3 or TRBV12-4 to TRBJ2-3, with 9 bases matching TRBD2. The CDR3 spans 17 residues. Trimming took 7 bases from V and 4 from J; bases not matched to a gene: 15. The CDR3 DNA is TGTGCCAGCACCGATCCCTCCGCGGGAGGGCCCCCAGATACGCAGTATTTT. Protein sequence: CASTDPSAGGPPDTQYF.

A note on this clonotype: One end of the junction varies from germline; a read error may be responsible. The V call is TRBV5-1, the J call TRBJ2-7; the match to TRBD2 covers 9 bases. This CDR3 has 14 amino acids. Germline V lookup: CDR1 SGHRS, CDR2 YFSETQ. The CDR3 here is CVSSPREGAYEQYF. For the CDR3, the DNA is TGCGTCAGCAGCCCGCGGGAGGGGGCCTACGAGCAGTACTTC.